This T cell receptor (beta chain) is from a study of cytomegalovirus exposure and HLA in healthy donors. Points from the study as a whole: Roughly even sequencing depth across donors was the assumption behind the presence/absence analyses.

Looked up from germline, CDR1 is MNHEY and CDR2 is SVGAGI. V was pared by 3 bases and J by 6 bases, with 19 bases between. The CDR3 is 16 amino acids. Remarks on this clone: Antigen unknown.

PCR was performed using 60 Vbeta and 13 Jbeta primers. The method was immunoSEQ multiplex PCR; TCRdb's version includes in-frame clones alone and lacks a portion of them. The repertoire consists of under 200,000 clones, with over 75% occurring once and the leading ten covering 7.5% to 10%. This receptor was identified in a man in his late teens or twenties in good health and CMV-seropositive. This sequence joins TRBV6-5 and TRBJ2-3; a weak D match, TRBD2 (7 bases). Sequencing input: PBMCs. CDR3 bases: TGTGCCAGCAGTTATCCAGGGGAACGGGGGGAGGATACGCAGTATTTT. It translates to CASSYPGERGEDTQYF.